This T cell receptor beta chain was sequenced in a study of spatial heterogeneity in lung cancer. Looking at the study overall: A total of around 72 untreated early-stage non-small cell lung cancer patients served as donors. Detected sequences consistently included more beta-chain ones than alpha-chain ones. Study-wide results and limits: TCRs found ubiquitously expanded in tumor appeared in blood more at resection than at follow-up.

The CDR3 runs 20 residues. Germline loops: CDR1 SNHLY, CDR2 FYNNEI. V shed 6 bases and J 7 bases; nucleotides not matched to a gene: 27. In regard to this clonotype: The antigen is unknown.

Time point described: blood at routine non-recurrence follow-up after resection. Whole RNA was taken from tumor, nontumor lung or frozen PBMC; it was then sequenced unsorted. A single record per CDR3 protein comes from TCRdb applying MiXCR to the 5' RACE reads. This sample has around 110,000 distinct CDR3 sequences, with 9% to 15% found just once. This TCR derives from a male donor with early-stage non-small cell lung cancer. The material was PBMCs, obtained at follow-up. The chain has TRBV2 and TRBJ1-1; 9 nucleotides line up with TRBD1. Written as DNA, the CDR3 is TGTGCCAGCAGAAGTCAGCAAACAGGGGGCCACAAGCGTCCCCGGAGTGAAGCTTTCTTT. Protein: CASRSQQTGGHKRPRSEAFF.